The rows below give T cell receptor beta chains drawn from one sample of a study of shared clonotypes between healthy human individuals. Here immunoSEQ multiplex PCR was the method, and the copy in TCRdb shows in-frame clones only, minus some. The sample records roughly 1 million clones, approximately 68% being singletons. Material for sequencing was memory CD4+ T cells sorted from blood. These receptor sequences come from a man aged 18 to 29 in good health. Each CDR3 is given with its conserved first and last residue. Fields, in order: V gene, J gene, clone size, CDR3 protein. For some rows the clone size is stated as once, few or many, or as a class when expanded; others skip it.

v_gene: TRBV6-6
j_gene: TRBJ2-7
abundance: -
CDR3aa: CASSRGQDYEQYF

v_gene: TRBV5-5
j_gene: TRBJ1-6
abundance: -
CDR3aa: CASSLTLTGPASPLHF

v_gene: TRBV12-5
j_gene: TRBJ1-6
abundance: -
CDR3aa: CASGFPGQGHSPLHF

v_gene: TRBV30
j_gene: TRBJ1-5
abundance: few
CDR3aa: CAWQKGPLNQPQHF

v_gene: TRBV6-5
j_gene: TRBJ1-2
abundance: -
CDR3aa: CASSPVQVYGYTF

v_gene: TRBV5-4
j_gene: TRBJ2-2
abundance: -
CDR3aa: CASSRVAGTNTGELFF

v_gene: TRBV20-1
j_gene: TRBJ1-4
abundance: -
CDR3aa: CSVGTGEKLFF

v_gene: TRBV5-1
j_gene: TRBJ2-1
abundance: -
CDR3aa: CASSRGAGVSYNEQFF

v_gene: TRBV19
j_gene: TRBJ2-7
abundance: -
CDR3aa: CASSIEGYEQYF

v_gene: TRBV30
j_gene: TRBJ1-4
abundance: -
CDR3aa: CAWGPRLEKLFF

v_gene: TRBV5-1
j_gene: TRBJ2-1
abundance: -
CDR3aa: CASSLSGASAGGYEEQFF

v_gene: TRBV5-1
j_gene: TRBJ2-7
abundance: -
CDR3aa: CASSLDSTSYEQYF

v_gene: TRBV6-1
j_gene: TRBJ2-7
abundance: -
CDR3aa: CASNRGGSYEQYF